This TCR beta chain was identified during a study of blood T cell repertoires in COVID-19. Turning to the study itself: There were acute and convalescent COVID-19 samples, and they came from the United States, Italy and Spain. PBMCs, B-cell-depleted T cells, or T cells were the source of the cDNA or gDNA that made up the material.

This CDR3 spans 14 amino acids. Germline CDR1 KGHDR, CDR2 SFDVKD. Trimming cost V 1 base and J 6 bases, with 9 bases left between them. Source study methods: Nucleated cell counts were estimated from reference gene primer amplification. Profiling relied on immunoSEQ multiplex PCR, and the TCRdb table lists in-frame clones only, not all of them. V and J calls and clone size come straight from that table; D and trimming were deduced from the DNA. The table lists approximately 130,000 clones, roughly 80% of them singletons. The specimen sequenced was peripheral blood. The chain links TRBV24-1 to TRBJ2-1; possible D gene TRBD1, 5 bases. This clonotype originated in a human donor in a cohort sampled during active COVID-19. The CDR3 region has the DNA TGTGCCACCAGTGATTTCTGGGGCGGCAATGAGCAGTTCTTC. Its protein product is CATSDFWGGNEQFF.